This paragraph reports one T cell receptor (beta chain). Its antigen is as yet unknown. A multiplex PCR was run with 60 Vbeta primers and 13 Jbeta primers. TCRdb's table, derived via immunoSEQ multiplex PCR, lists solely in-frame clones and lacks some. This table has around 120,000 clones, around 80% appearing once. This sample is drawn from a study of cytomegalovirus exposure and HLA in healthy donors. Study-level results: Most TCR beta V segments were productive about 87% or about 30% of the time in an earlier analysis. Generally TCR sequences proved uncommon, though certain public TCRs appeared in numerous donors. A later analysis found common viral pathogens apparently linked to several of the most significant clusters.

The CDR3 totals 12 residues. Germline loops: CDR1 SQVTM, CDR2 ANQGSEA. V shed 4 bases, J shed 9 bases, and the junction held 6 bases outside the gene matches. The source is a woman aged 40 to 55 in good health and CMV-seropositive. This rearrangement joins TRBV29-1 to TRBJ2-4; 7 positions agree with TRBD1. The sequenced sample was PBMCs. This chain's CDR3 is CSVGDSWVIQYF. CDR3 DNA sequence: TGCAGCGTTGGGGACAGTTGGGTCATTCAGTACTTC.